The clone carrying this T cell receptor (beta chain) has a handful of counts. The sample is drawn from a study of T cells in Graves' hyperthyroidism and ophthalmopathy. Looked up from germline, CDR1 is MGHDK and CDR2 is SYGVNS. The CDR3 contains 17 residues. Trimming took 7 bases from V and 4 from J; bases not matched to a gene: 9. TCR beta CDR3 regions were amplified from RNA. The HTBI primer set drove a first-round RT-PCR of the TCR CDR3. TCRdb ran MiXCR on the multiplex PCR reads and lists one entry per CDR3 protein. The sample has about 610,000 distinct CDR3 sequences, about 15% seen once. This TCR was sampled from a woman between 40 and 50 years old with Graves' ophthalmopathy. Sequenced: blood. V gene TRBV25-1 combines with J gene TRBJ2-6, with 11 bases fitting TRBD1. The CDR3 nucleotides read TGTGCCAGCACGGGGACAGGGGGTCTGGGGGGGGCCAACGTCCTGACTTTC. This gives the protein CASTGTGGLGGANVLTF. The whole variable domain, filled in from reference TRBV25-1 and TRBJ2-6, reads EADIYQTPRYLVIGTGKKITLECSQTMGHDKMYWYQQDPGMELHLIHYSYGVNSTEKGDLSSESTVSRIRTEHFPLTLESARPSHTSQYLCASTGTGGLGGANVLTFGAGSRLTVL.